This T cell receptor (beta chain) was sequenced during a study of blood T cell repertoires in COVID-19. For the study at large: Italy, Spain and the United States were the sources of the convalescent and acute COVID-19 samples. T cells, B-cell-depleted T cells, or PBMCs provided the cDNA or gDNA that served as material.

As handled by the study authors: Scientists estimated how many nucleated cells there were by amplifying reference gene primers. Sequencing was performed with immunoSEQ multiplex PCR; in TCRdb, only in-frame clones are kept and a portion is missing. For V, J and clone size, that table is used; D and trimming come from the DNA. The sample consists of roughly 250,000 clones, roughly three quarters of them appearing once. V gave up 2 bases and J gave up 4 bases; unmatched junction bases: 3. The germline V gene has CDR1 MNHEY and CDR2 SVGEGT. The CDR3 is 15 amino acids. The chain is built from TRBV6-2 or TRBV6-3 and TRBJ2-5; 11 bases are a match to TRBD1. The sequenced material came from peripheral blood. The TCR comes from a woman in her 40s with active or convalescent COVID-19. The CDR3 is CASSYGTGGSETQYF. The DNA for the CDR3 is TGTGCCAGCAGTTACGGGACAGGGGGATCAGAGACCCAGTACTTC.